This is a list of T cell receptor beta chains from one sample in a study of human T cells and chemical hapten exposure. One entry per CDR3 protein results from TCRdb running MiXCR on the RACE reads. The data show 65,000 to 95,000 distinct CDR3 sequences, about 11% seen once. The sample in question was whole blood, obtained in connection with sensitization to the hapten diphenylcyclopropenone (DPC). Receptor source: a woman aged 60-75 years with alopecia areata. Some clones in this sample may be carry-over from other donors' samples. Both conserved end residues are part of each CDR3. D genes are given only for firm matches. Size is stated for part of the rows, as once, few or many counts, or as a class when the clone is expanded.

d_gene,abundance,j_gene,len,v_gene,CDR3aa,CDR3nt
TRBD1,many,TRBJ2-7,13,TRBV20-1,CSARDRGLGEQYF,TGCAGTGCTAGGGACAGGGGGCTTGGCGAGCAGTACTTC
.,many,TRBJ1-1,13,TRBV2,CASSDASNTEAFF,TGTGCCAGCAGTGATGCGTCGAACACTGAAGCTTTCTTT
.,many,TRBJ1-3,15,TRBV18,CASSPQDVSGNTIYF,TGTGCCAGCTCACCACAAGACGTCTCTGGAAACACCATATATTTT
TRBD2,many,TRBJ2-2,15,TRBV20-1,CSASTLAGRTGELFF,TGCAGTGCTAGTACGCTAGCGGGGAGGACCGGGGAGCTGTTTTTT
.,.,TRBJ1-1,13,TRBV29-1,CSVKTGPYTEAFF,TGCAGCGTCAAGACGGGCCCTTACACTGAAGCTTTCTTT
TRBD2,many,TRBJ2-1,16,TRBV5-4,CASSFRVVAGEDEQFF,TGTGCCAGCAGCTTCAGGGTAGTAGCGGGGGAGGATGAGCAGTTCTTC
TRBD2,many,TRBJ2-1,16,TRBV11-2,CASSLATGLARNEQFF,TGTGCCAGCAGCTTAGCCACGGGACTAGCGAGGAATGAGCAGTTCTTC
.,few,TRBJ2-1,16,TRBV20-1,CSARPKAGQLYNEQFF,TGCAGTGCTAGACCAAAAGCGGGACAGCTTTACAATGAGCAGTTCTTC
.,many,TRBJ2-2,15,TRBV6-6,CASSYAGVYTGELFF,TGTGCCAGCAGTTACGCAGGGGTATACACCGGGGAGCTGTTTTTT
.,few,TRBJ2-7,13,TRBV12-3/TRBV12-4,CASSLQGTYEQYF,TGTGCCAGCAGTTTACAGGGAACCTACGAGCAGTACTTC
.,few,TRBJ2-5,15,TRBV9,CASSAMGDPQETQYF,TGTGCCAGCAGCGCAATGGGGGACCCACAAGAGACCCAGTACTTC
.,few,TRBJ1-3,13,TRBV5-1,CASSLDRLNTIYF,TGCGCCAGCAGCTTGGATAGACTCAACACCATATATTTT
TRBD2,few,TRBJ2-1,15,TRBV5-5,CASSLNGGTYNEQFF,TGTGCCAGCAGCTTGAACGGGGGGACCTACAATGAGCAGTTCTTC
.,few,TRBJ2-3,14,TRBV28,CASRRTISTDTQYF,TGTGCCAGCAGACGAACAATTAGCACAGATACGCAGTATTTT
.,few,TRBJ2-5,14,TRBV11-3,CASSPGGAEETQYF,TGTGCCAGCTCCCCAGGGGGGGCTGAAGAGACCCAGTACTTC
.,many,TRBJ2-1,14,TRBV29-1,CSVGPLGRGNEQFF,TGCAGCGTTGGACCGCTTGGCAGGGGCAATGAGCAGTTCTTC
.,many,TRBJ1-2,13,TRBV11-2,CASSLRGRNGYTF,TGTGCCAGCAGCTTGCGAGGTCGTAATGGCTACACCTTC
TRBD1,many,TRBJ2-7,12,TRBV29-1,CSAGTGKYEQYF,TGCAGCGCCGGGACAGGAAAATACGAGCAGTACTTC
.,many,TRBJ2-5,13,TRBV11-2,CASRGGQRGTQYF,TGTGCCAGCAGAGGAGGGCAGAGGGGGACCCAGTACTTC
.,.,TRBJ1-2,13,TRBV5-1,CASSLARISSYTF,TGCGCCAGCAGCTTGGCGCGGATTTCTAGCTACACCTTC
.,few,TRBJ1-1,15,TRBV10-3,CAISESRQANTEAFF,TGTGCCATCAGTGAGTCTCGGCAGGCGAACACTGAAGCTTTCTTT
TRBD1,many,TRBJ2-1,14,TRBV18,CASSPVRGQGEQFF,TGTGCCAGCTCACCGGTGAGGGGGCAAGGTGAGCAGTTCTTC
.,medium-sized,TRBJ1-5,16,TRBV6-6,CASRGAVRLDDQPQHF,TGTGCCAGCAGGGGAGCGGTCCGGCTGGACGATCAGCCCCAGCATTTT
.,few,TRBJ2-7,16,TRBV4-1,CASSQEVGVTYYEQYF,TGCGCCAGCAGCCAAGAAGTGGGGGTAACTTACTACGAGCAGTACTTC
.,few,TRBJ2-7,13,TRBV6-4,CASSAAARYEQYF,TGTGCCAGCAGTGCGGCCGCCAGATACGAGCAGTACTTC
TRBD1,few,TRBJ1-1,16,TRBV10-2,CASRTKLTGANTEAFF,TGCGCCAGCAGAACCAAACTGACAGGGGCGAACACTGAAGCTTTCTTT
.,.,TRBJ2-5,13,TRBV9,CASSVVGEETQYF,TGTGCCAGCAGCGTAGTTGGGGAAGAGACCCAGTACTTC
TRBD1,.,TRBJ1-2,13,TRBV7-9,CASTQGGGHGYTF,TGTGCCAGCACCCAGGGAGGGGGCCATGGCTACACCTTC
.,.,TRBJ1-2,13,TRBV27,CASSSRVGYGYTF,TGTGCCAGCAGTTCCAGGGTCGGCTATGGCTACACCTTC
.,few,TRBJ1-2,13,TRBV5-5,CASSLLTNYGYTF,TGTGCCAGCAGCTTGTTGACCAACTATGGCTACACCTTC
.,once,TRBJ2-7,11,TRBV28,CASSTYYELYF,TGTGCCAGCAGTACCTACTACGAGCTGTACTTC
.,.,TRBJ2-6,17,TRBV7-9,CASNLDGTFSGANVLTF,TGTGCCAGCAACCTGGACGGAACATTCTCTGGGGCCAACGTCCTGACTTTC
.,many,TRBJ2-2,13,TRBV29-1,CSVDLRNTGELFF,TGCAGCGTTGATTTAAGGAACACCGGGGAGCTGTTTTTT
.,many,TRBJ1-5,13,TRBV11-1,CASSPSGGQPQHF,TGTGCCAGCAGCCCAAGCGGGGGGCAGCCCCAGCATTTT
.,few,TRBJ2-5,16,TRBV10-3,CAISESPVGYQETQYF,TGTGCCATCAGTGAGTCCCCGGTCGGGTACCAAGAGACCCAGTACTTC
TRBD1,many,TRBJ2-2,17,TRBV18,CASSPVGQRQNTGELFF,TGTGCCAGCTCACCAGTGGGACAGAGACAAAACACCGGGGAGCTGTTTTTT
TRBD1,many,TRBJ1-1,14,TRBV11-1,CASSLTGSSTEAFF,TGTGCCAGCAGCTTGACAGGGTCGAGCACTGAAGCTTTCTTT
.,many,TRBJ2-5,17,TRBV7-8,CASSLDGAVPSQETQYF,TGTGCCAGCAGCTTAGACGGGGCAGTGCCCAGTCAGGAGACCCAGTACTTC
TRBD2,many,TRBJ2-3,17,TRBV6-1,CASSERRSGGHTDTQYF,TGTGCCAGCAGTGAAAGACGTAGCGGGGGTCACACAGATACGCAGTATTTT
TRBD1,.,TRBJ1-2,14,TRBV18,CASSHPGTAYGYTF,TGTGCCAGCTCACACCCGGGGACAGCCTATGGCTACACCTTC
.,.,TRBJ2-7,15,TRBV18,CASSLPDQSPYEQYF,TGTGCCAGCTCACTCCCGGACCAGAGCCCCTACGAGCAGTACTTC
TRBD1,.,TRBJ2-3,14,TRBV30,CAWRRQGPTDTQYF,TGTGCCTGGAGGAGACAGGGCCCCACAGATACGCAGTATTTT
.,.,TRBJ2-3,14,TRBV7-6,CASSSQGLTDTQYF,TGTGCCAGCAGCTCCCAGGGTTTGACAGATACGCAGTATTTT
TRBD1,.,TRBJ1-5,15,TRBV30,CAWSHGTAQNQPQHF,TGTGCCTGGAGCCACGGGACAGCACAAAATCAGCCCCAGCATTTT
.,many,TRBJ2-2,15,TRBV6-5,CASSKEQGSSGELFF,TGTGCCAGCTCGAAGGAGCAGGGGAGTTCCGGGGAGCTGTTTTTT
.,few,TRBJ2-1,13,TRBV29-1,CSVEVGDENEQFF,TGCAGCGTTGAAGTGGGGGACGAGAATGAGCAGTTCTTC
.,few,TRBJ2-7,14,TRBV12-3/TRBV12-4,CASSFNGGLYEQYF,TGTGCCAGCAGTTTCAATGGGGGGCTGTACGAGCAGTACTTC